This T cell receptor (beta chain) is drawn from a study of graft-versus-host responses after intestinal transplantation. The study, taken as a whole, reports: Recipient marrow showed GvH clones, some seen first in ileum or blood.

Points on this clone: Its specificity is unknown.

Assay: immunoSEQ multiplex PCR; the TCRdb copy retains only in-frame clones and omits some. The sample carries around 100,000 clones, 87% recorded once. This CDR3 region has 13 residues. Germline assignment: CDR1 WNHNN and CDR2 SYGVQD (reference sequence). Trimming removed 6 bases at V and 3 bases at J, with 12 bases between. Sequencing used unstimulated CD4+ T cells sorted from spleen or lymph node cells, obtained before intestinal transplant. This receptor was obtained from a human donor who received an intestinal transplant. The chain links TRBV10-1 to TRBJ2-7; D is perhaps TRBD2 (7 bases). CDR3 loop: CASSRGGNYEQYF. Written as DNA, the CDR3 is TGCGCCAGCAGCAGGGGAGGGAACTACGAGCAGTACTTC.